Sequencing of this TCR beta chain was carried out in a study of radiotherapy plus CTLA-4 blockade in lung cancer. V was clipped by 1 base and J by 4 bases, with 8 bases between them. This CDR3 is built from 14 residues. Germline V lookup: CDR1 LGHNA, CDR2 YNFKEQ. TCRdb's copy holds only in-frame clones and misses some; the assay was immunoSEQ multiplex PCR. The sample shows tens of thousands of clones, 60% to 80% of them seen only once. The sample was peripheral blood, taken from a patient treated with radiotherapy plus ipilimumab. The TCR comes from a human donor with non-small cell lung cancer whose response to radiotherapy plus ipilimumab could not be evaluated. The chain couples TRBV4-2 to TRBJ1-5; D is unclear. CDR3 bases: TGTGCCAGCAGCCAAGGGGCAGGTAATCAGCCCCAGCATTTT. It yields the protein CASSQGAGNQPQHF.